This T cell receptor (beta chain) appears in the sequencing data of a study of chemoradiotherapy in HPV16-positive cancers. Turning to the study itself: Candidate HPV-specific clones and shared TCR motifs came from two HPV16-positive patients. Findings and caveats of the study: Better recurrence-free survival went with HPV-responsive T-cell expansion in HPV16-positive patients. HPV-specific T cells were functionally defined from only a couple of HPV16-positive patients. Non-HPV-specific T cells did not expand in tumors during treatment, whereas candidate HPV-specific clones and E7-related motifs did.

The CDR3 totals 15 residues. Germline V gives CDR1 SNHLY, CDR2 FYNNEI. The V end lost 3 bases, the J end lost 0 bases, and 8 bases lay between the germline ends. Sequencing was performed with immunoSEQ multiplex PCR; in TCRdb, only in-frame clones are kept and a portion is missing. The sample carries 15,000 to 20,000 clones, roughly nine tenths recorded once. With regard to this clone: Antigen specificity is unknown.

The clonotype was recovered from a human donor with HPV-associated anogenital cancer. This material consisted of blood, taken from a patient who underwent chemoradiotherapy. The chain employs TRBV2 and TRBJ2-2; D is uncertain. The CDR3 reads CASSDYAANTGELFF. In nucleotides, the CDR3 is TGTGCCAGCAGTGACTACGCCGCGAACACCGGGGAGCTGTTTTTT.